This T cell receptor beta chain was sequenced during a study of blood T cells in healthy people across ages. Study-level results: Observed TCR beta diversity showed a strong correlation with the percentage of naive T cells as measured by flow cytometry.

It was approximately 10 milliliters of peripheral blood that were drawn from each donor. Primers used in a second PCR of roughly 6 to 11 cycles were a sample-barcoded 5' primer and a J-beta primer mix. In TCRdb, the 5' RACE reads were re-called with MiXCR into one record per CDR3 protein. The sample consists of 550,000 to 600,000 distinct CDR3 sequences, 27% of them appearing once. This CDR3 has 16 residues. The germline gives CDR1 MGHRA, CDR2 YSYEKL. V lost 0 bases and J 2 bases, leaving 13 bases between the germline ends. This clonotype came up a few times. Its specificity is not known. The V call is TRBV4-1, the J call TRBJ2-5; D gene ambiguous. This TCR was recovered from a woman between 65 and 79 years old in good health. Sequenced: blood. CDR3 sequence: CASSQDARVIQETQYF. The CDR3 nucleotides are TGCGCCAGCAGCCAAGACGCGAGAGTTATACAAGAGACCCAGTACTTC.